This is a list of T cell receptor beta chains from one sample in a study of post-analysis software for immune sequencing data. TCRdb itself ran the PCR reads through MiXCR, one entry per CDR3 protein. The table records about 770,000 distinct CDR3 sequences, 46% of them present only once. The sample was blood. These receptors were taken from a girl aged 5-17 years with multiple sclerosis. Each CDR3 is given with its conserved first and last residue.

V gene | CDR3 protein
TRBV7-9 | CASSFEGQGRNEQFF
TRBV20-1 | CSAWDSPNFPYEQYF
TRBV4-2 | CASSQEGGLRSIQYF
TRBV15 | CATSDTGQSEKLFF
TRBV10-3 | CAIGEARGQQGREQYF
TRBV7-9 | CASSLAVGAHYGYTF
TRBV12-3/TRBV12-4 | CASRAHSGANVLTF
TRBV7-9 | CASSLTTLAFTYNEQFF
TRBV24-1 | CATSDLEPRQYF
TRBV19 | CASSNGYDQPQHF
TRBV9 | CASSGSGRTDTQYF
TRBV6-1 | CASSGTGWYEQYF
TRBV20-1 | CSARIAVYNSPLHF
TRBV3-1 | CASSQGDRADEKLFF
TRBV6-2/TRBV6-3 | CASSPARRGVSNQPQHF
TRBV11-1 | CASSPSGRVGEQFF
TRBV6-5 | CASRDSINSPLHF
TRBV12-3/TRBV12-4 | CASISVQNEQFF
TRBV7-6 | CASSLSPSWEPQETQYF
TRBV19 | CASSIKQGSKQTQYF
TRBV20-1 | CSAPGTSSYNEQFF
TRBV28 | CASSLSLAGSSYEQYF
TRBV6-5 | CASIAGNTDTQYF
TRBV9 | CASSVGGIRTDTQYF
TRBV27 | CASSLSVQAGGYTF
TRBV29-1 | CSVGVTGYNEQFF
TRBV10-3 | CAISPGQGNSPLHF
TRBV27 | CASNDPSSGRRDEQFF
TRBV20-1 | CSARDLGGADYNEQFF
TRBV3-1 | CASSHYPGLASYNEQFF
TRBV11-3 | CASRGRAGRISSYNEQFF
TRBV20-1 | CSARGQIHNSPLHF
TRBV12-3/TRBV12-4 | CASSFRREGRETQYF